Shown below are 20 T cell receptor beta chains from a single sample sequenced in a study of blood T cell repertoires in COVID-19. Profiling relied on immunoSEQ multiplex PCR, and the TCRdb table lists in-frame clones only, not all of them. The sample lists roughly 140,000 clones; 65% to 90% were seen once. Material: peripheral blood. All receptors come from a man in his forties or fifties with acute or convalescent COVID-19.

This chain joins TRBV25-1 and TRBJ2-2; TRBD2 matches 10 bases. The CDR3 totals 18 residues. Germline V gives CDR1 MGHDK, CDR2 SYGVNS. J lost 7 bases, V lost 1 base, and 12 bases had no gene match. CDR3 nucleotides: TGTGCCAGCAGTGAATTGGAGCGGGGGGGCCCTTACAACGGGGAGCTGTTTTTT. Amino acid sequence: CASSELERGGPYNGELFF.

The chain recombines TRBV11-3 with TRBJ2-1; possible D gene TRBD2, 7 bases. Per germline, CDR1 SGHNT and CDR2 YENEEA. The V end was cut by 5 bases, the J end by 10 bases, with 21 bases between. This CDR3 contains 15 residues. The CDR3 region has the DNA TGTGCCAGCAGCCGGGGGGCGGGTATCGTAAAGGAGCAGTTCTTC. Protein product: CASSRGAGIVKEQFF.

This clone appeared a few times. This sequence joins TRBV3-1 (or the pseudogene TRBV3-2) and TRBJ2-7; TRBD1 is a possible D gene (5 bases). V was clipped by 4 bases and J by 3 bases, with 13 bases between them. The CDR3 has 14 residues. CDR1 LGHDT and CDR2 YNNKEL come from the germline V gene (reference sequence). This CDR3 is CASSPGPYLYEQYF. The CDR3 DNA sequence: TGTGCCAGCAGCCCAGGGCCTTATCTCTACGAGCAGTACTTC.

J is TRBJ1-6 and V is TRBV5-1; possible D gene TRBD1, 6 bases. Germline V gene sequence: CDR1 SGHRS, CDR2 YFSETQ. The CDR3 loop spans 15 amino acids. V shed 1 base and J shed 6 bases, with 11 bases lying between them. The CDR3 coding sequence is TGCGCCAGCAGCTTGTGGGACAAAGGTAATTCACCCCTCCACTTT. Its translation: CASSLWDKGNSPLHF.

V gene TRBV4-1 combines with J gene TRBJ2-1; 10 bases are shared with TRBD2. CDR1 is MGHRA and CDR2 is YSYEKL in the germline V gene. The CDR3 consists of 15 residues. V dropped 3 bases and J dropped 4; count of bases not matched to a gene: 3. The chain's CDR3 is CASSHGTSDYNEQFF. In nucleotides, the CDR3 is TGCGCCAGCAGCCACGGGACTAGCGATTACAATGAGCAGTTCTTC.

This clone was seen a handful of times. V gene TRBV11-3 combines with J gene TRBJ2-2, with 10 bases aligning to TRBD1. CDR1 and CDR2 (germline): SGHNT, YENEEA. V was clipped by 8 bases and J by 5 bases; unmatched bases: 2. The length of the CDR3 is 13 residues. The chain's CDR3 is CASGTGVTGELFF. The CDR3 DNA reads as TGTGCCAGCGGGACAGGGGTTACCGGGGAGCTGTTTTTT.

CDR3 sequence (DNA): TGTGCCAGCAGCCGCGAACCCGGCTCCTACAATGAGCAGTTCTTC. Residues: CASSREPGSYNEQFF. The chain has TRBV6-4 and TRBJ2-1, with D hard to call. Germline assignment: CDR1 MRHNA and CDR2 SNTAGT. This CDR3 has 15 amino acids. Trimming took off 6 bases at V and 0 bases at J, with 12 bases between the two ends.

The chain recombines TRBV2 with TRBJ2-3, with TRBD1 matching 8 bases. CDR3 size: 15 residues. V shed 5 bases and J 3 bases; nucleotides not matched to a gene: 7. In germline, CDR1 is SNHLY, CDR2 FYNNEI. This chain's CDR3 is CASSSDRGWTDTQYF. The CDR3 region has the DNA TGTGCCAGCAGTTCAGACAGGGGATGGACAGATACGCAGTATTTT.

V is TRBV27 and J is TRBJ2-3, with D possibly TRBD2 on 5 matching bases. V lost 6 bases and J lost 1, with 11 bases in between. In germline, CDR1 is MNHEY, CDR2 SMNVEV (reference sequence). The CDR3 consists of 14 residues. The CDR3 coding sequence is TGTGCCAGCAGACTAGACTTCGGCACAGATACGCAGTATTTT. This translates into CASRLDFGTDTQYF.

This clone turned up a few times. The CDR3 region is CASSSDRGNQPQHF. The CDR3 region has the DNA TGTGCCAGCAGCTCCGACAGGGGCAATCAGCCCCAGCATTTT. This sequence joins TRBV7-4 and TRBJ1-5, with TRBD1 matching 7 bases. J gave up 2 bases and V 4 bases, and 2 bases lay outside the gene matches. The CDR3 totals 14 residues. Per the germline V gene, CDR1 is SGHVT and CDR2 is SQSDAQ.

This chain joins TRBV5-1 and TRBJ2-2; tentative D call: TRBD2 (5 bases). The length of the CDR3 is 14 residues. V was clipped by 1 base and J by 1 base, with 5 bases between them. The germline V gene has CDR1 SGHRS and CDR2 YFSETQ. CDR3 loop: CASSLRGNTGELFF. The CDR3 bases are TGCGCCAGCAGCTTGCGGGGGAACACCGGGGAGCTGTTTTTT. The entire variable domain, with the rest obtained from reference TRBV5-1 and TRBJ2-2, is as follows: KAGVTQTPRYLIKTRGQQVTLSCSPISGHRSVSWYQQTPGQGLQFLFEYFSETQRNKGNFPGRFSGRQFSNSRSEMNVSTLELGDSALYLCASSLRGNTGELFFGEGSRLTVL.

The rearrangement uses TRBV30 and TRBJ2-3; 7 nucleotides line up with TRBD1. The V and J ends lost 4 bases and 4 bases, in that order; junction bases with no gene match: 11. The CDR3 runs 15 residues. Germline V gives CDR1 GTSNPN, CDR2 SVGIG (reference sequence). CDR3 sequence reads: CAWNTLGGGSDTQYF. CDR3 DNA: TGTGCCTGGAATACGTTAGGGGGCGGGTCAGATACGCAGTATTTT.

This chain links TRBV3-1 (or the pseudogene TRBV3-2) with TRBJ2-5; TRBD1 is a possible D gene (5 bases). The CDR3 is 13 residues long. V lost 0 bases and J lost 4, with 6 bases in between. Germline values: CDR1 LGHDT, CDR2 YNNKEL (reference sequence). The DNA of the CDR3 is TGTGCCAGCAGCCAAGATAGGGGAGAGACCCAGTACTTC. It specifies CASSQDRGETQYF.

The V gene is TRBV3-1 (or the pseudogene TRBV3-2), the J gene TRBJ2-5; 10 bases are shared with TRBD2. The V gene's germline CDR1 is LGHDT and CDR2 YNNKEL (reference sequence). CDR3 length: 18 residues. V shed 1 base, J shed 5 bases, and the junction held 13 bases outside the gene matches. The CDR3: CASSQGWVSGGPGETQYF. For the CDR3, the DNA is TGTGCCAGCAGCCAAGGGTGGGTTAGCGGGGGGCCAGGGGAGACCCAGTACTTC.

CDR3 in DNA: TGTGCCAGCAGTTACTCGGGGGGGAGAGTTGCTGGCTACACCTTC. Protein product: CASSYSGGRVAGYTF. The chain has TRBV6-5 and TRBJ1-2, with D maybe TRBD1 (5 bases). CDR3 length: 15 amino acids. CDR1 MNHEY and CDR2 SVGAGI come from the germline V gene. Trimming pared 0 bases from V and 7 bases from J, leaving 15 bases between.

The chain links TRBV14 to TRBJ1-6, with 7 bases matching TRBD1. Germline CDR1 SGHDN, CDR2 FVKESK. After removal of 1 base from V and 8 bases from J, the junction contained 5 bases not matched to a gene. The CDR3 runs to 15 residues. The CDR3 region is CASSQVAGGHSPLHF. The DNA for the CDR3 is TGTGCCAGCAGCCAAGTCGCAGGGGGTCATTCACCCCTCCACTTT.

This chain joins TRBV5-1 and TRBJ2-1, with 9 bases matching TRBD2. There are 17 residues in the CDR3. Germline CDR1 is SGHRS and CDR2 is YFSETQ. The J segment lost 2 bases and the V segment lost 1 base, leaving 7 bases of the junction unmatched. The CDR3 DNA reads TGCGCCAGCAGCTTGATAAGCGGGGGGTTGACCTACAATGAGCAGTTCTTC. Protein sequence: CASSLISGGLTYNEQFF.

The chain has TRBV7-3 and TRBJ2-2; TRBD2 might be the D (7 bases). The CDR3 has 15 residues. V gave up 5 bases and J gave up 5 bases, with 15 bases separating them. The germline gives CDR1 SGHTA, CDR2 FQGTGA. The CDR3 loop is CASSLAGAGTGELFF. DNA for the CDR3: TGTGCCAGCAGCCTCGCGGGGGCAGGGACCGGGGAGCTGTTTTTT.

CDR3 sequence (DNA): TGTGCCATCAGGACCCTCGGGGAGAATTCACCCCTCCACTTT. This translates into CAIRTLGENSPLHF. This chain uses TRBV10-3 with TRBJ1-6; D gene ambiguous. V shed 6 bases and J shed 7 bases, with 13 bases lying between them. The germline gives CDR1 ENHRY, CDR2 SYGVKD. The CDR3 loop spans 14 amino acids.

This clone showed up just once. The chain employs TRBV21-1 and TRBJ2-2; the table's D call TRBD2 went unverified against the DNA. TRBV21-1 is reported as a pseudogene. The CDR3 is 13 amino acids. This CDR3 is CARRCRETGELFF. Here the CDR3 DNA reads TGTGCTCGTCGATGCCGGGAAACCGGGGAGCTGTTTTTT.